The 25 T cell receptor beta chains below come from one sample, sequenced in a study of regulatory T cells. The PCR used 52 TRBV and 13 TRBJ primers. This table comes from immunoSEQ multiplex PCR, and its TCRdb copy is limited to in-frame clones, with some not included. The sample contains roughly 15,000 clones, roughly 90% of which appear only once. The specimen sequenced was CD8+ T cells sorted from blood. The receptors here all came from a person aged 18 to 30 with CD3G deficiency.

This sequence joins TRBV10-2 and TRBJ2-7; D not resolved. This CDR3 comprises 13 residues. Trimming left V 8 bases short and J 1 base short, with 12 bases between. Germline V CDR1 and CDR2: WSHSY, SAAADI. The CDR3, as DNA: TGCGCCAGCGGGGATAGCAGGTCCTACGAGCAGTACTTC. Translated: CASGDSRSYEQYF.

The chain is built from TRBV7-9 and TRBJ1-5; D gene unclear. CDR3 size: 13 residues. V lost 3 bases and J lost 3, with 6 bases in between. Germline V gives CDR1 SEHNR, CDR2 FQNEAQ (reference sequence). The CDR3, as DNA: TGTGCCAGCAGCTTTTTCGACAATCAGCCCCAGCATTTT. It specifies CASSFFDNQPQHF.

This clone has a single count. V is TRBV7-9 and J is TRBJ2-7; 8 nucleotides align to TRBD1. The germline V gene has CDR1 SEHNR and CDR2 FQNEAQ (reference sequence). The CDR3 spans 15 residues. The V segment lost 5 bases and the J segment 0 bases; nucleotides outside the gene matches: 6. The CDR3 reads CASSPDTGGSYEQYF. Here the CDR3 DNA reads TGTGCCAGCAGCCCGGACACAGGGGGCTCCTACGAGCAGTACTTC.

The rearrangement uses TRBV11-2 and TRBJ2-5, with no clear D. There are 11 residues in the CDR3. Germline values: CDR1 SGHAT, CDR2 FQNNGV. V gave up 8 bases and J gave up 4 bases, with 8 bases separating them. The CDR3 loop reads CASGPPETQYF. The CDR3 DNA follows: TGTGCCAGCGGACCCCCAGAGACCCAGTACTTC.

The chain is built from TRBV7-9 and TRBJ2-7; D gene ambiguous. V was clipped by 5 bases and J by 0 bases, with 5 bases between them. The CDR3 is 12 amino acids. The germline V gene encodes CDR1 SEHNR and CDR2 FQNEAQ (reference sequence). The CDR3 protein is CASSDASYEQYF. The CDR3 DNA follows: TGTGCCAGCAGCGATGCCTCCTACGAGCAGTACTTC.

The chain couples TRBV4-3 to TRBJ2-7; no firm D call. Germline CDR1 reads LGHNA; CDR2 reads YSLEER. Trimming pared 0 bases from V and 1 base from J, leaving 13 bases between. The CDR3 covers 16 residues. The CDR3 DNA reads TGCGCCAGCAGCCAAGAGATAAGGGATAGATCCTACGAGCAGTACTTC. Amino acids: CASSQEIRDRSYEQYF.

The chain couples TRBV10-3 to TRBJ2-7; maybe TRBD1 (7 bases). This CDR3 contains 16 residues. Trimming took 3 bases from V and 0 from J, leaving 15 bases between them. CDR1 and CDR2 (germline): ENHRY, SYGVKD. CDR3 amino acids: CAISEGEEGASYEQYF. For the CDR3, the DNA is TGTGCCATCAGTGAAGGTGAGGAGGGGGCCTCCTACGAGCAGTACTTC.

The J gene is TRBJ1-1, the V gene TRBV5-1; D possibly corresponds to TRBD1 (5 bases). The CDR3 is 14 residues long. Trimming stripped 0 bases from V and 4 bases from J, with 10 bases between. Per the germline V gene, CDR1 is SGHRS and CDR2 is YFSETQ. The CDR3 bases are TGCGCCAGCAGCTTGGGGGGCGTGAGCACTGAAGCTTTCTTT. Encoded protein: CASSLGGVSTEAFF.

The V call is TRBV10-2, the J call TRBJ1-3; D is ambiguous. The CDR3 covers 13 residues. V dropped 7 bases and J dropped 4 bases, with 11 bases sitting between them. Germline assignment: CDR1 WSHSY and CDR2 SAAADI. In DNA, the CDR3 is TGCGCCAGCATTCAGATGGGCGGAAACACCATATATTTT. This gives the protein CASIQMGGNTIYF.

The chain links TRBV5-1 to TRBJ2-1; D is undetermined. Trimming removed 0 bases at V and 0 bases at J, with 4 bases between. CDR3 length: 14 amino acids. CDR1 and CDR2 from the germline V gene are SGHRS and YFSETQ. The CDR3 coding sequence is TGCGCCAGCAGCTTGGACTCCTCCTACAATGAGCAGTTCTTC. Its protein product is CASSLDSSYNEQFF.

This chain joins TRBV7-9 and TRBJ1-6; TRBD1 matches at 9 bases. Germline V lookup: CDR1 SEHNR, CDR2 FQNEAQ (reference sequence). The V segment lost 6 bases and the J segment 1 base; nucleotides outside the gene matches: 4. The CDR3 covers 16 residues. The CDR3 loop is CASREDRGSYNSPLHF. As DNA, the CDR3 is TGTGCCAGCAGGGAAGACAGGGGGTCCTATAATTCACCCCTCCACTTT. The full variable domain, in which reference TRBV7-9 and TRBJ1-6 provide the parts outside the CDR3, is DTGVSQNPRHKITKRGQNVTFRCDPISEHNRLYWYRQTLGQGPEFLTYFQNEAQLEKSRLLSDRFSAERPKGSFSTLEIQRTEQGDSAMYLCASREDRGSYNSPLHFGNGTRLTVT.

The chain combines TRBV4-1 with TRBJ2-1; possibly TRBD1 for D (5 bases). With 1 base removed from V and 10 bases from J, the gap between germline ends came to 14 bases. CDR1 is MGHRA and CDR2 is YSYEKL in the germline V gene. The CDR3 runs to 14 residues. The CDR3 region has the DNA TGCGCCAGCAGCCAAGCTTGGGAACAGGACGAGCAGTTCTTC. It is translated as CASSQAWEQDEQFF.

This rearrangement joins TRBV7-9 to TRBJ2-5; D uncertain. Judging by the DNA end, TRBJ2-7 fits better; the J call may be wrong. Germline-derived CDR1 and CDR2 are SEHNR and FQNEAQ (reference sequence). This CDR3 has 13 amino acids. CDR3 protein: CASSPTAGYEQYF. CDR3 sequence (DNA): TGTGCCAGCAGCCCAACGGCCGGGTACGAGCAGTACTTC.

V is TRBV9 and J is TRBJ2-5; TRBD1 or TRBD2 may be the D gene (5 bases each). The CDR3 consists of 18 residues. Trimming shortened V by 0 bases and J by 0 bases, and 18 bases separated the two germline ends. CDR1 and CDR2 (germline): SGDLS, YYNGEE. The CDR3 region has the DNA TGTGCCAGCAGCGTAGGTTCCGGGGCAGGCCGGTACCAAGAGACCCAGTACTTC. Its translation: CASSVGSGAGRYQETQYF.

V gene TRBV5-1 combines with J gene TRBJ2-7, with 7 bases that match TRBD1. This CDR3 has 14 residues. CDR1 and CDR2 from the germline V gene are SGHRS and YFSETQ. The V segment lost 4 bases and the J segment 3 bases; nucleotides outside the gene matches: 7. In DNA form, the CDR3 reads TGCGCCAGCAGCGCGCCCGGGACAGACTACGAGCAGTACTTC. Translating gives CASSAPGTDYEQYF.

This clone was seen only a few times. J is TRBJ2-3 and V is TRBV6-1, with TRBD1 matching over 9 bases. Germline CDR1 MNHNS, CDR2 SASEGT. CDR3 length: 16 amino acids. J lost 4 bases, V lost 4 bases, and 9 bases had no gene match. CDR3 amino acids: CASSVMKGQGADTQYF. As DNA, the CDR3 is TGTGCCAGCAGTGTCATGAAGGGACAGGGAGCAGATACGCAGTATTTT.

The chain recombines TRBV7-9 with TRBJ2-1; no definite D call. Looked up from germline, CDR1 is SEHNR and CDR2 is FQNEAQ (reference sequence). Trimming removed 5 bases at V and 7 bases at J, with 12 bases between. This CDR3 region has 13 residues. The DNA of the CDR3 is TGTGCCAGCAGCCCAGCTACCGGGAATGAGCAGTTCTTC. Its translation is CASSPATGNEQFF.

This chain joins TRBV27 and TRBJ1-4, with 7 bases that match TRBD1. The CDR3 runs to 14 residues. J was trimmed by 5 bases and V by 5 bases; bases with no gene match: 5. Germline CDR1 and CDR2: MNHEY and SMNVEV (reference sequence). The CDR3: CASSRQGKNEKLFF. In DNA, the CDR3 is TGTGCCAGCAGTAGACAGGGAAAGAATGAAAAACTGTTTTTT.

The chain has TRBV19 and TRBJ1-1, with 7 bases identical to TRBD1. The CDR3 runs to 13 residues. CDR1 is LNHDA, CDR2 SQIVND, per germline (reference sequence). The V and J ends lost 4 bases and 3 bases, in that order; junction bases with no gene match: 2. The CDR3 DNA reads as TGTGCCAGTAGTAAAACAGGGGACACTGAAGCTTTCTTT. Amino acids: CASSKTGDTEAFF.

The chain is built from TRBV5-1 and TRBJ2-7; D remains ambiguous. Trimming took 0 bases from V and 0 from J, leaving 10 bases between them. This CDR3 contains 15 residues. From germline, CDR1 is SGHRS and CDR2 YFSETQ. CDR3 sequence (DNA): TGCGCCAGCAGCTTGGAGCCTTCCAACTCCTACGAGCAGTACTTC. Residues: CASSLEPSNSYEQYF.

V gene TRBV5-6 combines with J gene TRBJ1-2; D gene ambiguous. The CDR3 totals 12 residues. V lost 3 bases to trimming and J lost 5 bases, with 8 bases between them. Germline V gene sequence: CDR1 SGHDT, CDR2 YYEEEE. In DNA form, the CDR3 reads TGTGCCAGCAGCTCCGGGTTTTATGGCTACACCTTC. Translated, it gives CASSSGFYGYTF. The entire variable domain, with the rest obtained from reference TRBV5-6 and TRBJ1-2, is as follows: DAGVTQSPTHLIKTRGQQVTLRCSPKSGHDTVSWYQQALGQGPQFIFQYYEEEERQRGNFPDRFSGHQFPNYSSELNVNALLLGDSALYLCASSSGFYGYTFGSGTRLTVV.

The chain uses TRBV19 and TRBJ1-2; D gene unclear. The CDR3 is made up of 15 amino acids. The ends were cut back, 3 bases at V and 4 bases at J, with 15 bases in the middle. Germline assignment: CDR1 LNHDA and CDR2 SQIVND (reference sequence). The CDR3 loop is CASSMREETPYGYTF. CDR3 in DNA: TGTGCCAGTAGTATGAGAGAGGAAACCCCCTATGGCTACACCTTC.

J is TRBJ2-2 and V is TRBV6-1; D gene unclear. Trimming stripped 3 bases from V and 3 bases from J, with 8 bases between. Germline assignment: CDR1 MNHNS and CDR2 SASEGT. The CDR3 totals 14 residues. The chain's CDR3 is CASSDRDYTGELFF. CDR3 DNA sequence: TGTGCCAGCAGTGACCGAGACTACACCGGGGAGCTGTTTTTT.

This chain uses TRBV25-1 with TRBJ2-5; tentatively, D is TRBD2 (6 bases). Matching the DNA end better, TRBJ2-7 makes the J call doubtful. The CDR3 loop spans 14 amino acids. Germline CDR1 and CDR2: MGHDK and SYGVNS. The CDR3 here is CASSEWGGRNEQYF. CDR3 sequence (DNA): TGTGCCAGCAGTGAATGGGGTGGGAGGAACGAGCAGTACTTC.

J is TRBJ1-2 and V is TRBV7-2; D unclear. The CDR3 totals 12 residues. The germline V and J ends were trimmed by 3 bases and 6 bases, with 8 bases remaining between them. Germline CDR1 reads SGHTA; CDR2 reads FQGNSA. In DNA form, the CDR3 reads TGTGCCAGCAGCTTTCCCGGGGATGGCTACACCTTC. As protein: CASSFPGDGYTF.